Listed here are 19 T cell receptor beta chains from one sample, sequenced in a study of blood T cell repertoires in COVID-19. Produced via immunoSEQ multiplex PCR; TCRdb's table is partial and in-frame only. This table holds approximately 240,000 clones, roughly four fifths found once. The sequenced material came from peripheral blood. Receptors originate from a woman aged 55 to 70 with acute or convalescent COVID-19.

The chain uses TRBV6-5 and TRBJ2-7; D perhaps matches TRBD1 (6 bases). The CDR3 sequence is 15 residues long. The germline CDR1 and CDR2 sequences are MNHEY and SVGAGI. V shed 4 bases and J shed 4 bases, with 17 bases lying between them. In nucleotides, the CDR3 is TGTGCCAGCAGTTCGCCCTACAGGGATCCTTACGAGCAGTACTTC. Translating it yields CASSSPYRDPYEQYF.

The CDR3 reads CASSQDTGGDYGYTF. CDR3 bases: TGCGCCAGCAGCCAAGATACAGGGGGAGACTATGGCTACACCTTC. The rearrangement uses TRBV4-3 and TRBJ1-2, with 8 nucleotides matching TRBD1. CDR1 and CDR2 from the germline V gene are LGHNA and YSLEER. The CDR3 consists of 15 residues. J lost 3 bases, V lost 0 bases, and 3 bases had no gene match.

This clone was detected once. V usage is TRBV5-1 and J usage is TRBJ1-6, with D perhaps TRBD1 (5 bases). The CDR3 contains 17 residues. Trimming took off 0 bases at V and 7 bases at J, with 17 bases between the two ends. Germline CDR1 and CDR2: SGHRS and YFSETQ. CDR3 loop: CASSLAPSSGYNSPLHF. The DNA of the CDR3 is TGCGCCAGCAGCTTGGCCCCGTCGTCAGGGTACAATTCACCCCTCCACTTT.

This clone was seen once. The chain is built from TRBV29-1 and TRBJ1-1; maybe TRBD1 (5 bases). CDR1 and CDR2 (germline): SQVTM, ANQGSEA. V dropped 6 bases and J dropped 1 base, with 12 bases sitting between them. CDR3 length: 13 amino acids. CDR3 nucleotide sequence: TGCAGCGTCAAGACAGTGGGGAACACTGAAGCTTTCTTT. It codes for CSVKTVGNTEAFF.

V usage is TRBV7-9 and J usage is TRBJ2-7; the D gene is possibly TRBD1 (6 bases). The CDR3 covers 11 residues. CDR1 and CDR2 from the germline V gene are SEHNR and FQNEAQ (reference sequence). V dropped 8 bases and J dropped 4 bases, with 9 bases sitting between them. CDR3 sequence: CASGDRYEQYF. In DNA form, the CDR3 reads TGTGCCAGCGGAGACAGGTACGAGCAGTACTTC. Complete variable domain (other parts from reference TRBV7-9 and TRBJ2-7): DTGVSQNPRHKITKRGQNVTFRCDPISEHNRLYWYRQTLGQGPEFLTYFQNEAQLEKSRLLSDRFSAERPKGSFSTLEIQRTEQGDSAMYLCASGDRYEQYFGPGTRLTVT.

This chain connects TRBV29-1 to TRBJ2-3; D is undetermined. The CDR3 length is 11 residues. The germline gives CDR1 SQVTM, CDR2 ANQGSEA. Trimming removed 2 bases from V and 6 bases from J, with 6 bases in between. The CDR3 spells CSVERVDTQYF. CDR3 nucleotide sequence: TGCAGCGTTGAACGGGTGGATACGCAGTATTTT.

The V gene is TRBV6-5, the J gene TRBJ1-2; the D gene is possibly TRBD1 (6 bases). The CDR3 has 15 amino acids. The germline gives CDR1 MNHEY, CDR2 SVGAGI. V gave up 0 bases and J gave up 5 bases, with 13 bases separating them. As DNA, the CDR3 is TGTGCCAGCAGTTACTCGATTGGCAGGGGTTATGGCTACACCTTC. Protein: CASSYSIGRGYGYTF.

This chain connects TRBV2 to TRBJ1-2; D is possibly TRBD1 (6 bases). The CDR3 is 14 residues long. Germline V lookup: CDR1 SNHLY, CDR2 FYNNEI. V shed 2 bases and J shed 6 bases, with 13 bases lying between them. Written as DNA, the CDR3 is TGTGCCAGCAGTGAAAGTGGGGGCCCCGATGGCTACACCTTC. It yields the protein CASSESGGPDGYTF.

The V call is TRBV30, the J call TRBJ2-7; 7 positions agree with TRBD2. J lost 4 bases, V lost 8 bases, and 5 bases had no gene match. Germline CDR1 and CDR2: GTSNPN and SVGIG (reference sequence). The CDR3 has 11 amino acids. CDR3: CAGTGGYEQYF. CDR3 sequence (DNA): TGTGCCGGGACGGGGGGTTACGAGCAGTACTTC.

V and J are TRBV7-2 and TRBJ2-3, with D possibly matching TRBD2 (5 bases). The CDR3 spans 15 residues. Germline lookup yields CDR1 SGHTA and CDR2 FQGNSA. Trimming stripped 5 bases from V and 2 bases from J, with 14 bases between. The CDR3 here is CASSTSGNPTDTQYF. CDR3 coding DNA: TGTGCCAGCAGCACCTCCGGGAACCCCACAGATACGCAGTATTTT.

CDR3 sequence reads: CASSVSGGHSEQYF. CDR3 bases: TGTGCCAGCAGCGTTAGCGGGGGGCACTCCGAGCAGTACTTC. The J gene is TRBJ2-7, the V gene TRBV7-2; 10 bases fit TRBD2. The CDR3 loop spans 14 amino acids. Per germline, CDR1 SGHTA and CDR2 FQGNSA. V shed 5 bases and J 6 bases; nucleotides not matched to a gene: 7.

V and J are TRBV11-3 and TRBJ1-1, with 7 bases that match TRBD1. The junction had 3 bases not matched to a gene; V was cut back by 5 bases and J by 3 bases. The length of the CDR3 is 13 residues. Germline lookup yields CDR1 SGHNT and CDR2 YENEEA. The CDR3 loop is CASSLQGDTEAFF. CDR3 nucleotides: TGTGCCAGCAGCCTCCAGGGGGACACTGAAGCTTTCTTT.

The chain couples TRBV4-1 to TRBJ2-3, with D perhaps matching TRBD2 (5 bases). The germline V gene encodes CDR1 MGHRA and CDR2 YSYEKL. Trimming took 4 bases from V and 0 from J, leaving 14 bases between them. This CDR3 comprises 16 residues. CDR3 sequence (DNA): TGCGCCAGCAGCCGAGGGATTCCAACTAGCACAGATACGCAGTATTTT. Its protein product is CASSRGIPTSTDTQYF.

The chain carries TRBV7-2 and TRBJ2-2; TRBD2 matches at 11 bases. CDR3 length: 18 amino acids. In germline, CDR1 is SGHTA, CDR2 FQGNSA. Trimming removed 5 bases from V and 2 bases from J; junction bases left unmatched: 10. The CDR3 here is CASSRTFSGGVNTGELFF. The CDR3 DNA sequence: TGTGCCAGCAGCCGGACCTTTAGCGGGGGGGTTAACACCGGGGAGCTGTTTTTT.

The V call is TRBV2, the J call TRBJ1-2, with 8 bases aligning to TRBD1. Trimming at V came to 5 bases and at J to 8 bases, leaving 7 bases not matched to a gene. The CDR3 contains 13 residues. The germline CDR1 and CDR2 sequences are SNHLY and FYNNEI. For the CDR3, the DNA is TGTGCCAGCAGTTTTCGGACAGGGTGGGGCTACACCTTC. It specifies CASSFRTGWGYTF.

CDR3 coding DNA: TGTGCCAGCAGGGGACGGGACTCACTCCAGGATACGCAGTATTTT. Its translation: CASRGRDSLQDTQYF. The J gene is TRBJ2-3, the V gene TRBV6-5, with D possibly matching TRBD2 (6 bases). Trimming took 6 bases from V and 6 from J, leaving 19 bases between them. The CDR3 spans 15 residues. From germline, CDR1 is MNHEY and CDR2 SVGAGI.

The genes are TRBV5-6 and TRBJ2-7, with TRBD1 as a possible D gene (5 bases). CDR1 is SGHDT, CDR2 YYEEEE, per germline. The CDR3 has 18 residues. V was trimmed by 4 bases and J by 5 bases, leaving 28 bases between them. Here the CDR3 reads CASSPRTLTATYENEQYF. CDR3 in DNA: TGTGCCAGCAGCCCCCGCACCCTGACAGCAACCTATGAAAACGAGCAGTACTTC.

The V gene is TRBV6-5, the J gene TRBJ1-1; a weak D match, TRBD1 (5 bases). Germline V gives CDR1 MNHEY, CDR2 SVGAGI. This CDR3 comprises 15 residues. Trimming pared 0 bases from V and 3 bases from J, leaving 11 bases between. The CDR3 sequence is CASSYSNPRDTEAFF. CDR3 bases: TGTGCCAGCAGTTACTCGAATCCCAGGGACACTGAAGCTTTCTTT.

The chain recombines TRBV4-2 with TRBJ2-3; 10 bases line up with TRBD2. The CDR3 length is 20 residues. Germline CDR1 reads LGHNA; CDR2 reads YNFKEQ. With 1 base clipped from V and 1 base from J, the junction kept 14 bases outside the gene matches. This CDR3 reads CASSQGIQGVLAGGTDTQYF. The CDR3 region has the DNA TGTGCCAGCAGCCAAGGTATCCAAGGCGTTCTAGCGGGGGGCACAGATACGCAGTATTTT.